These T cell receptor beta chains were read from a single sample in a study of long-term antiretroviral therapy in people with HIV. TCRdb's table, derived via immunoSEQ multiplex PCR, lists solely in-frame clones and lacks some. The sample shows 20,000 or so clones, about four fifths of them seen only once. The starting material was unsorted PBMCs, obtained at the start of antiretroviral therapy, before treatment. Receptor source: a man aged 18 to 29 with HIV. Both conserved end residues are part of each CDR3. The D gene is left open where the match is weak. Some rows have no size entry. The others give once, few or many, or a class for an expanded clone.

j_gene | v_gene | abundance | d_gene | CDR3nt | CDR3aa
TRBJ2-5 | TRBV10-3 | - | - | TGTGCCATCAGCCGGGACGGACAAGAGACCCAGTACTTC | CAISRDGQETQYF
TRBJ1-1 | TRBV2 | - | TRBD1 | TGTGCCAGCAGTGCCAGACAGGGGACCACTGAAGCTTTCTTT | CASSARQGTTEAFF
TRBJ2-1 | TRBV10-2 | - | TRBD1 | TGCGCCAGCAGTGATTTAGGACAGGGGTTGTATTTTGACAGGGAGCAGTTCTTC | CASSDLGQGLYFDREQFF
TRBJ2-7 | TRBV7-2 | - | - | TGTGCCAGCAGCTTATTGTGGACCTACGAGCAGTACTTC | CASSLLWTYEQYF
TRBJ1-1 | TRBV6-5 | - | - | TGTGCCAGCAACGGACGCATGAACACTGAAGCTTTCTTT | CASNGRMNTEAFF
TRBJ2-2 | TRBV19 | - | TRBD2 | TGTGCCAGTAGTATAGAAATGCTAGCGGGAATCGGGGAGCTGTTTTTT | CASSIEMLAGIGELFF
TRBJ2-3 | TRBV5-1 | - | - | TGCGCCAGCAGCTTGGCGTCACAACCTTACACAGATACGCAGTATTTT | CASSLASQPYTDTQYF
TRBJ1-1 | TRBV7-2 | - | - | TGTGCCAGCAGACCAACGAGGAACACTGAAGCTTTCTTT | CASRPTRNTEAFF
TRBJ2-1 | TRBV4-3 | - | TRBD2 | TGCGCCAGCAGCCAGGGACTAGCGGGAGCTAACAATGAGCAGTTCTTC | CASSQGLAGANNEQFF
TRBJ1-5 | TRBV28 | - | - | TGTGCCAGCAGTCCGAGAATCATGTGGACCAATCAGCCCCAGCATTTT | CASSPRIMWTNQPQHF
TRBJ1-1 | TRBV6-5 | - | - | TGTGCCAGCAGTTACATCGGGGCCGACACTGAAGCTTTCTTT | CASSYIGADTEAFF
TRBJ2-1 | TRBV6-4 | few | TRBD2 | TGTGCCAGCAGTGACTCGACTAGCGGGAGCAATGAGCAGTTCTTC | CASSDSTSGSNEQFF
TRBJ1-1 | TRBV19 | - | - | TGTGCCAGCAATCCAGGGGTGAACACTGAAGCTTTCTTT | CASNPGVNTEAFF
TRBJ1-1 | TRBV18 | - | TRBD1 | TGTGCCAGCTCACCTCAAAAGGGGGCCACTGAAGCTTTCTTT | CASSPQKGATEAFF
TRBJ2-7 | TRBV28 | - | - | TGTGCCAGCAGTTTGCGATCCTACGAGCAGTACTTC | CASSLRSYEQYF
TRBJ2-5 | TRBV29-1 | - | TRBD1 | TGCAGCGTTGGGGACAGGGGAAGGGGGATTGGGTACTTC | CSVGDRGRGIGYF
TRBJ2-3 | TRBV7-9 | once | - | TGTGCCAGCAGTCCACGTATAGGAGGTGGTACGCAGTATTTT | CASSPRIGGGTQYF
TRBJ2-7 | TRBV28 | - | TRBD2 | TGTGCCAGCAGTTTGGGACTAGCGAACGAGCAGTACTTC | CASSLGLANEQYF
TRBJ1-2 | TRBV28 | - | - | TGTGCCAGCAGGGGGGCATTGGATGGCTACACCTTC | CASRGALDGYTF
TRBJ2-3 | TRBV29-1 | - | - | TGCAGCGGGTGGGCCAGCAGAGTCACAGATACGCAGTATTTT | CSGWASRVTDTQYF
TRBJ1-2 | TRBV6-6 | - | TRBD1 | TGTGCCAGCAATTGGGACAGCGACAACTATGGCTACACCTTC | CASNWDSDNYGYTF
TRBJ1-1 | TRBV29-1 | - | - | TGCAGCGCCAGCACGAACACTGAAGCTTTCTTT | CSASTNTEAFF
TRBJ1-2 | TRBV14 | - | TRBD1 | TGTGCCAGCAGCCAAGGGACAGCTCCAGGGGGTGGCTACACCTTC | CASSQGTAPGGGYTF
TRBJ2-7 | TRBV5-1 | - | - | TGCGCCAGCAGCCGGGGACACCTCCACGAGCAGTACTTC | CASSRGHLHEQYF
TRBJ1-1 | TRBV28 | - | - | TGTGCCACCCTAAGGTCGACTGAAGCTTTCTTT | CATLRSTEAFF
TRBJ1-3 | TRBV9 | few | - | TGTGCCAGCTCTGCCGGGACGGCGAGAAACACCATATATTTT | CASSAGTARNTIYF
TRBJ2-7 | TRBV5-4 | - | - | TGTGCCAGCAGCCATGGGGGAGAGCGACTACGAGAGCAGTACTTC | CASSHGGERLREQYF
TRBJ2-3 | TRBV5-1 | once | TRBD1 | TGCGCCAGCAGCTTGGACACCGGGACAGGGATGCCAGATACGCAGTATTTT | CASSLDTGTGMPDTQYF
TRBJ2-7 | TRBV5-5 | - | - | TGTGCCAGCAGCTTGGTTGGGGGGTCGAGCTCCTACGAGCAGTACTTC | CASSLVGGSSSYEQYF
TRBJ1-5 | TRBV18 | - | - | TGTGCCAGCTCATCCGGGGTGAATCAGCCCCAGCATTTT | CASSSGVNQPQHF
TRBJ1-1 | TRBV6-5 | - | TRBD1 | TGTGCCAGCAGAACAGGGGGGTACACTGAAGCTTTCTTT | CASRTGGYTEAFF
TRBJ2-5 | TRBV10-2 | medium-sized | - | TGCGCCAGCAGTGAGAGAGTGAGACAGGGAGGAGAGACCCAGTACTTC | CASSERVRQGGETQYF
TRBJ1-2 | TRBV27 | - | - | TGTGCCAGCAGTTTACAGCCGACTAACTATGGCTACACCTTC | CASSLQPTNYGYTF
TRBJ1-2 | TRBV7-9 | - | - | TGTGCCAGCAGCTCGGAGTCCCCCTTCTATGGCTACACCTTC | CASSSESPFYGYTF
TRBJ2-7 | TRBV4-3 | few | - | TGCGCCAGCAGCCAAGATCATTCGGCAGGTTTCTACGAGCAGTACTTC | CASSQDHSAGFYEQYF
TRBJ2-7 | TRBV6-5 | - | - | TGTGCCAGCAGTGACACAGGGATATCCTACGAGCAGTACTTC | CASSDTGISYEQYF
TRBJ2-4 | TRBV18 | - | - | TGTGCCAGCTCACCACTAGCCAAAAACATTCAGTACTTC | CASSPLAKNIQYF
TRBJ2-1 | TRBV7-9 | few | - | TGTGCCAGCAGCGCCGGGAGTAGGGCCTTAGGCAATGAGCAGTTCTTC | CASSAGSRALGNEQFF